Below, 18 T cell receptor beta chains from the same sample are listed, as sequenced in a study of T-cell reconstitution after alpha-beta-depleted transplantation in children. TCRbeta library construction was performed incorporating unique molecular identifiers. TCRdb reanalysed the PCR reads using MiXCR and keeps one entry per CDR3 protein. This sample has approximately 240,000 distinct CDR3 sequences, with approximately 9.9% found just once. The sample was PBMCs from the stem cell graft donor, taken from the stem cell graft. The receptors were gathered from a human donor who donated a stem cell graft to a child with SCID.

This clonotype was seen many times. The rearrangement links TRBV5-1 to TRBJ1-1, with 7 bases that match TRBD1. The V and J ends lost 7 bases and 4 bases, in that order; junction bases with no gene match: 10. The germline CDR1 and CDR2 sequences are SGHRS and YFSETQ. This CDR3 is built from 14 residues. The CDR3 protein is CASDTGVSGTEAFF. As DNA, the CDR3 is TGCGCCAGCGACACAGGGGTCAGTGGCACTGAAGCTTTCTTT.

This clonotype was seen a handful of times. The genes are TRBV20-1 and TRBJ1-1; D perhaps matches TRBD1 (5 bases). Germline values: CDR1 DFQATT, CDR2 SNEGSKA (reference sequence). There are 13 residues in the CDR3. V lost 1 base and J lost 7, with 13 bases in between. The CDR3 sequence: CSARAGGSGEAFF. The CDR3 DNA follows: TGCAGTGCTAGAGCCGGGGGTAGCGGTGAAGCTTTCTTT.

This clonotype was seen more than once but under ten times. The chain couples TRBV6-1 to TRBJ1-5; D call uncertain. The CDR3 is 17 residues long. V was trimmed by 1 base and J by 2 bases, leaving 15 bases between them. The germline V gene has CDR1 MNHNS and CDR2 SASEGT. CDR3 nucleotide sequence: TGTGCCAGCAGTGAAGGCCGGCAGTCAGTTCGCAATCAGCCCCAGCATTTT. The encoded protein is CASSEGRQSVRNQPQHF.

This clonotype was recorded at least ten times. V is TRBV12-3 or TRBV12-4 and J is TRBJ1-1; D is possibly TRBD1 (5 bases). With 8 bases removed from V and 0 bases from J, the gap between germline ends came to 13 bases. CDR3 length: 14 residues. The CDR3 region is CASHSGQMNTEAFF. As DNA, the CDR3 is TGTGCCAGCCACTCGGGGCAGATGAACACTGAAGCTTTCTTT.

This clonotype has ten or more counts. The chain links TRBV20-1 to TRBJ2-1, with unresolved D. CDR1 is DFQATT, CDR2 SNEGSKA, per germline (reference sequence). CDR3 length: 13 residues. V was cut by 3 bases and J by 2 bases, with 8 bases left in between. The CDR3 sequence is CSASLSAYNEQFF. The CDR3 coding sequence is TGCAGTGCTAGTCTCAGCGCCTACAATGAGCAGTTCTTC.

This clonotype was seen many times. The rearrangement joins TRBV20-1 to TRBJ1-5, with 7 bases fitting TRBD1. CDR3 length: 13 amino acids. J gave up 5 bases and V 1 base, and 2 bases lay outside the gene matches. CDR1 DFQATT and CDR2 SNEGSKA come from the germline V gene (reference sequence). The CDR3 DNA follows: TGCAGTGCTAGAGGGACAGGAGATCAGCCCCAGCATTTT. This codes for CSARGTGDQPQHF.

At least ten counts were recorded for this clonotype. The chain links TRBV20-1 to TRBJ1-1, with D unresolved. Germline V CDR1 and CDR2: DFQATT, SNEGSKA (reference sequence). The V end lost 7 bases, the J end lost 0 bases, and 6 bases lay between the germline ends. The CDR3 is made up of 11 amino acids. CDR3 nucleotide sequence: TGCAGTGGACTCTTGAACACTGAAGCTTTCTTT. Translating it yields CSGLLNTEAFF.

This clonotype showed up many times. The chain is built from TRBV6-5 and TRBJ1-5, with unresolved D. The CDR3 extends over 12 amino acids. V was trimmed by 8 bases and J by 2 bases, leaving 7 bases between them. Per the germline V gene, CDR1 is MNHEY and CDR2 is SVGAGI. The CDR3 coding sequence is TGTGCCAGCCAGACTGGCAATCAGCCCCAGCATTTT. This sequence encodes CASQTGNQPQHF.

By sample share, this clonotype is medium-sized. This chain joins TRBV9 and TRBJ1-6; the D gene is possibly TRBD1 (5 bases). Trimming took 6 bases from V and 9 from J, leaving 13 bases between them. The CDR3 consists of 13 residues. Germline assignment: CDR1 SGDLS and CDR2 YYNGEE. The CDR3, as DNA: TGTGCCAGCAATTTCCAGGGCGGTTCACCCCTCCACTTT. It encodes CASNFQGGSPLHF.

The table lists this clonotype with many counts. The V gene is TRBV5-1, the J gene TRBJ2-5, with a weak D call TRBD1 (6 bases). CDR1 is SGHRS and CDR2 is YFSETQ in the germline V gene. Deletions cut 1 base from V and 4 bases from J, with 14 bases between. The CDR3 runs 15 residues. CDR3 region: CASSLMSQGRETQYF. The CDR3, as DNA: TGCGCCAGCAGCTTGATGTCCCAGGGGCGAGAGACCCAGTACTTC.

This clonotype was seen ten or more times. The rearrangement uses TRBV4-1 and TRBJ1-3; D is uncertain. There are 17 residues in the CDR3. Germline V gives CDR1 MGHRA, CDR2 YSYEKL. V was pared by 1 base and J by 2 bases, with 15 bases between. The CDR3 coding sequence is TGCGCCAGCAGCCAAGTCGATTTGGGGTTTACTGGAAACACCATATATTTT. Residues: CASSQVDLGFTGNTIYF.

This clonotype has more than one count but fewer than ten. The V call is TRBV20-1, the J call TRBJ2-2; 9 bases are a match to TRBD2. The germline gives CDR1 DFQATT, CDR2 SNEGSKA (reference sequence). J gave up 2 bases and V 2 bases, and 6 bases lay outside the gene matches. CDR3 length: 16 residues. CDR3 protein: CSARPMTSGNTGELFF. As DNA, the CDR3 is TGCAGTGCTAGACCAATGACTAGCGGAAACACCGGGGAGCTGTTTTTT.

This clonotype has at least ten counts. The chain joins TRBV10-2 to TRBJ1-1; unclear D gene. CDR1 is WSHSY and CDR2 is SAAADI in the germline V gene. V dropped 6 bases and J dropped 5 bases, with 13 bases sitting between them. The CDR3 is made up of 13 amino acids. The DNA of the CDR3 is TGCGCCAGCAGGACACCAGACTTAACTGAAGCTTTCTTT. It encodes CASRTPDLTEAFF.

There are many counts of this clonotype. This chain uses TRBV5-5 with TRBJ2-2; D unresolved. The germline V gene has CDR1 SGHKS and CDR2 YYEKEE (reference sequence). CDR3 length equals 15 residues. V lost 0 bases, J lost 1 base, and 7 bases lay in between. CDR3 amino acids: CASSLVGMNTGELFF. Written as DNA, the CDR3 is TGTGCCAGCAGCTTGGTGGGCATGAACACCGGGGAGCTGTTTTTT.

This clonotype was counted at least ten times. This sequence joins TRBV3-1 and TRBJ2-1; D is perhaps TRBD2 (5 bases). The CDR3 extends over 13 amino acids. With 5 bases removed from V and 9 bases from J, the gap between germline ends came to 14 bases. CDR1 is LGHDT, CDR2 YNNKEL, per germline (reference sequence). DNA of the CDR3: TGTGCCAGCAGCGCCTCGGGGATGGGTGAGCAGTTCTTC. Translation gives CASSASGMGEQFF.

At least ten counts were recorded for this clonotype. The CDR3 DNA sequence: TGCAGTGCGAATCCGGGACAGGGGGATCAGCCCCAGCATTTT. It codes for CSANPGQGDQPQHF. The chain links TRBV20-1 to TRBJ1-5; 11 positions agree with TRBD1. Losses at the gene ends were 6 bases for V and 5 bases for J; bases not matched to a gene: 6. Per the germline V gene, CDR1 is DFQATT and CDR2 is SNEGSKA (reference sequence). CDR3 size: 14 residues.

J is TRBJ2-7 and V is TRBV14; no clear D. CDR3 length: 13 residues. V shed 0 bases and J shed 8 bases, with 11 bases lying between them. In germline, CDR1 is SGHDN, CDR2 FVKESK. CDR3: CASSQETASKQYF. In DNA form, the CDR3 reads TGTGCCAGCAGCCAAGAAACAGCTTCGAAGCAGTACTTC.

This clonotype was observed many times. This chain joins TRBV5-1 and TRBJ1-4; no firm D call. This CDR3 region has 14 residues. V dropped 2 bases and J dropped 7 bases, with 12 bases sitting between them. Germline CDR1 reads SGHRS; CDR2 reads YFSETQ. The chain's CDR3 is CASSLEGSGEKLFF. In DNA form, the CDR3 reads TGCGCCAGCAGCTTAGAAGGGAGTGGTGAAAAACTGTTTTTT.